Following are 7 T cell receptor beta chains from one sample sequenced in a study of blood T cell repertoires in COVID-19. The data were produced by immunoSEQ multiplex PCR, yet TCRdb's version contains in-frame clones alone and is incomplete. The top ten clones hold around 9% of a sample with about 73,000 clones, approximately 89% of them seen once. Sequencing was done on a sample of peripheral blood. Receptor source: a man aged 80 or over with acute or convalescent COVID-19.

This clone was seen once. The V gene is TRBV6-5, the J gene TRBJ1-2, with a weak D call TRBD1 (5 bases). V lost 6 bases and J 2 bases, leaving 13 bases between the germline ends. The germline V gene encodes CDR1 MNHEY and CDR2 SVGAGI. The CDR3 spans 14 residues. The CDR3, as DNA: TGTGCCAGCAGCTCCTTTGGGGGGAACTATGGCTACACCTTC. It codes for CASSSFGGNYGYTF.

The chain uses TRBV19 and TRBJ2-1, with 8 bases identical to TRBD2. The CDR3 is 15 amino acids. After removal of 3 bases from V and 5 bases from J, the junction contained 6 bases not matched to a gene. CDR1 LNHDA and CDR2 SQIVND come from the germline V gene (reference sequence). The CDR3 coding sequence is TGTGCCAGTAGTATTAGCGGGGCTAACGACAATGAGCAGTTCTTC. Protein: CASSISGANDNEQFF. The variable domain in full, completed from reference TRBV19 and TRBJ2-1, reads DGGITQSPKYLFRKEGQNVTLSCEQNLNHDAMYWYRQDPGQGLRLIYYSQIVNDFQKGDIAEGYSVSREKKESFPLTVTSAQKNPTAFYLCASSISGANDNEQFFGPGTRLTVL.

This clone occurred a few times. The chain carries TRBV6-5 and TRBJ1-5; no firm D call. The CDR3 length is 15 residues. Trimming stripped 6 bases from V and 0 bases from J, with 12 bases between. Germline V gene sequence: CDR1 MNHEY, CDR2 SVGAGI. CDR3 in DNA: TGTGCCAGCAGGGGTTACGACTATAGCAATCAGCCCCAGCATTTT. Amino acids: CASRGYDYSNQPQHF.

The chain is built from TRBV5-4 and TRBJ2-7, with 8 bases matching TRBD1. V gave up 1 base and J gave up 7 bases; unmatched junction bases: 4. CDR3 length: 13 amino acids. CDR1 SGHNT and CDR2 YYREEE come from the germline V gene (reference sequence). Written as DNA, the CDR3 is TGTGCCAGCAGCTTGCAGGGGGCTGCGGAGCAGTACTTC. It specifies CASSLQGAAEQYF.

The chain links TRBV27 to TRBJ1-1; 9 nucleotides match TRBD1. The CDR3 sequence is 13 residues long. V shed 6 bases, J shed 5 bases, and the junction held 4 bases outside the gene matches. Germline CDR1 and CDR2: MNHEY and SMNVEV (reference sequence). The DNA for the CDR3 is TGTGCCAGCAGGGGGACAGGGAGAACTGAAGCTTTCTTT. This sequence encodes CASRGTGRTEAFF.

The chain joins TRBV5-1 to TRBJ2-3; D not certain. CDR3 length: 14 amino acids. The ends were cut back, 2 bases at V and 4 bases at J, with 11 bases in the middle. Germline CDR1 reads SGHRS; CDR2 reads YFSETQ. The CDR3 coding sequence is TGCGCCAGCAGCTTAGCCAGCGAGTCAGATACGCAGTATTTT. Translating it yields CASSLASESDTQYF. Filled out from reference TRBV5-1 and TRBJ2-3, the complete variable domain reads KAGVTQTPRYLIKTRGQQVTLSCSPISGHRSVSWYQQTPGQGLQFLFEYFSETQRNKGNFPGRFSGRQFSNSRSEMNVSTLELGDSALYLCASSLASESDTQYFGPGTRLTVL.

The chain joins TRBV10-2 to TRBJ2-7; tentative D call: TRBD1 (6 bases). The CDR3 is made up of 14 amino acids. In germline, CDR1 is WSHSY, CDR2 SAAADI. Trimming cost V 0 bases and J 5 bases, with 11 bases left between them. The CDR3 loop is CASSESKQGDEQYF. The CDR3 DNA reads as TGCGCCAGCAGTGAGTCGAAACAGGGTGACGAGCAGTACTTC.